This T cell receptor beta chain was sequenced during a study of T cell repertoires in cytomegalovirus infection. Study at large: Shared public TCR beta signatures pointed to both CMV infection and a matching HLA type. Findings of the study overall: In two of eight donors, the top clonotype was HLA-C-restricted CMV-specific.

This clonotype showed up many times. Its antigen is as yet unknown. The V gene's germline CDR1 is LNHDA and CDR2 SQIVND (reference sequence). CDR3 length equals 16 residues. Trimming left V 6 bases short and J 1 base short, with 15 bases between. TCRdb used MiXCR to reprocess the reads, holding one entry per CDR3 protein. The table shows around 450,000 distinct CDR3 sequences, with roughly 12% occurring only once. The chain joins TRBV19 to TRBJ1-4; TRBD1 might be the D (5 bases). This sequence was found in a human donor in good health (CMV status not recorded). Some clones in this sample may be carry-over from other donors' samples. The sequencing sample was made of PBMCs. The CDR3 DNA sequence: TGTGCCAGTAGGGAAAGGGGAGGAAGAACTAATGAAAAACTGTTTTTT. This gives the protein CASRERGGRTNEKLFF. Using reference TRBV19 and TRBJ1-4 for the parts outside the CDR3, the full variable domain is DGGITQSPKYLFRKEGQNVTLSCEQNLNHDAMYWYRQDPGQGLRLIYYSQIVNDFQKGDIAEGYSVSREKKESFPLTVTSAQKNPTAFYLCASRERGGRTNEKLFFGSGTQLSVL.